The 26 T cell receptor beta chains in this list originate from one sample, sequenced in a study of Graves' ophthalmopathy and Graves' hyperthyroidism. RNA transcripts were the template, and TCR beta CDR3 regions were amplified from them. Investigators did first-round RT-PCR with HTBI primers, then second-round multiplex PCR. TCRdb passed the multiplex PCR reads through MiXCR, listing each CDR3 protein once. Of about 640,000 distinct CDR3 sequences in the sample, under 50% were seen once. The sequenced sample was peripheral blood. Receptor source: an adult man with Graves' ophthalmopathy.

The CDR3 is CASSPHRRPEAFF. The CDR3 region has the DNA TGTGCCAGCAGCCCCCACAGGAGACCTGAAGCTTTCTTT. The chain links TRBV7-6 to TRBJ1-1; TRBD1 is a possible D gene (5 bases). Trimming removed 5 bases from V and 6 bases from J, with 13 bases in between. CDR1 and CDR2 (germline): SGHVS, FNYEAQ. CDR3 length: 13 amino acids. Full variable domain (remainder filled in from reference TRBV7-6 and TRBJ1-1): GAGVSQSPRYKVTKRGQDVALRCDPISGHVSLYWYRQALGQGPEFLTYFNYEAQQDKSGLPNDRFSAERPEGSISTLTIQRTEQRDSAMYRCASSPHRRPEAFFGQGTRLTVV.

Notes on this clonotype: A read error may be the cause here, since a much bigger clone is one base away. V and J are TRBV7-2 and TRBJ1-1; D perhaps matches TRBD1 (6 bases). The CDR3 is made up of 15 amino acids. Between the trimmed V and J ends, which lost 3 bases and 6 bases, there was a span of 17 bases. Germline lookup yields CDR1 SGHTA and CDR2 FQGNSA. The CDR3 loop is CASSFGERDKAEAFF. The CDR3 DNA reads as TGTGCCAGCAGCTTCGGAGAAAGGGACAAGGCTGAAGCTTTCTTT.

Many counts were recorded for this clonotype. The chain has TRBV10-2 and TRBJ2-7, with D perhaps assigned TRBD1 or TRBD2 (5 bases each). Germline-derived CDR1 and CDR2 are WSHSY and SAAADI. The CDR3 has 13 residues. With 4 bases removed from V and 4 bases from J, the gap between germline ends came to 11 bases. This CDR3 reads CASSGDPQYEQYF. The CDR3 DNA sequence: TGCGCCAGCAGTGGGGACCCACAGTACGAGCAGTACTTC.

This clonotype was seen many times. The chain employs TRBV19 and TRBJ1-1; TRBD1 agrees at 9 bases. CDR3 length equals 15 residues. Germline loops: CDR1 LNHDA, CDR2 SQIVND (reference sequence). The V segment lost 2 bases and the J segment 4 bases; nucleotides outside the gene matches: 5. The CDR3 is CASSISGQGLTEAFF. As DNA, the CDR3 is TGTGCCAGTAGTATATCGGGACAGGGTCTCACTGAAGCTTTCTTT.

The chain employs TRBV5-1 and TRBJ2-2, with 9 bases matching TRBD2. Germline CDR1 is SGHRS and CDR2 is YFSETQ. The length of the CDR3 is 17 residues. Trimming removed 1 base from V and 1 base from J; junction bases left unmatched: 5. DNA for the CDR3: TGCGCCAGCAGCTTGCCGCGGGAGGGCCGGAACACCGGGGAGCTGTTTTTT. Translated, it gives CASSLPREGRNTGELFF. The full variable domain, in which reference TRBV5-1 and TRBJ2-2 provide the parts outside the CDR3, is KAGVTQTPRYLIKTRGQQVTLSCSPISGHRSVSWYQQTPGQGLQFLFEYFSETQRNKGNFPGRFSGRQFSNSRSEMNVSTLELGDSALYLCASSLPREGRNTGELFFGEGSRLTVL.

The chain links TRBV29-1 to TRBJ1-1, with D possibly being TRBD1 (5 bases). The CDR3 consists of 11 residues. The V end was cut by 6 bases, the J end by 7 bases, with 12 bases between. Germline lookup yields CDR1 SQVTM and CDR2 ANQGSEA. CDR3 amino acids: CSVSRGGEAFF. As DNA, the CDR3 is TGCAGCGTCTCGAGGGGTGGTGAAGCTTTCTTT. The complete variable domain, with remaining parts taken from reference TRBV29-1 and TRBJ1-1, reads SAVISQKPSRDICQRGTSLTIQCQVDSQVTMMFWYRQQPGQSLTLIATANQGSEATYESGFVIDKFPISRPNLTFSTLTVSNMSPEDSSIYLCSVSRGGEAFFGQGTRLTVV.

V is TRBV11-2 and J is TRBJ1-1; no firm D call. CDR1 is SGHAT, CDR2 FQNNGV, per germline. With 6 bases removed from V and 0 bases from J, the gap between germline ends came to 14 bases. This CDR3 is built from 15 residues. The chain's CDR3 is CASSAKAAVNTEAFF. CDR3 nucleotides: TGTGCCAGCAGTGCTAAGGCGGCGGTGAACACTGAAGCTTTCTTT. The full variable domain, in which reference TRBV11-2 and TRBJ1-1 provide the parts outside the CDR3, is EAGVAQSPRYKIIEKRQSVAFWCNPISGHATLYWYQQILGQGPKLLIQFQNNGVVDDSQLPKDRFSAERLKGVDSTLKIQPAKLEDSAVYLCASSAKAAVNTEAFFGQGTRLTVV.

The rearrangement joins TRBV7-9 to TRBJ2-2; D is uncertain. This CDR3 spans 16 amino acids. The V and J ends lost 1 base and 1 base respectively, with 10 bases between them. The germline CDR1 and CDR2 sequences are SEHNR and FQNEAQ (reference sequence). CDR3 coding DNA: TGTGCCAGCAGCTTAGGGGGATCAATGAACACCGGGGAGCTGTTTTTT. This gives the protein CASSLGGSMNTGELFF.

The chain combines TRBV29-1 with TRBJ1-5; 8 bases match TRBD1. CDR1 and CDR2 from the germline V gene are SQVTM and ANQGSEA. The CDR3 consists of 13 residues. V shed 6 bases and J 7 bases; nucleotides not matched to a gene: 8. DNA of the CDR3: TGCAGCGTCACGACAGGGGCCGGGCAGCCCCAGCATTTT. This translates into CSVTTGAGQPQHF.

This clonotype was seen a few times. The chain has TRBV12-5 and TRBJ2-5, with D uncertain. Looked up from germline, CDR1 is LGHNT and CDR2 is FRNRAP. The ends were cut back, 8 bases at V and 0 bases at J, with 4 bases in the middle. The CDR3 totals 11 residues. CDR3 sequence reads: CASKNQETQYF. The CDR3 coding sequence is TGTGCTAGTAAGAACCAAGAGACCCAGTACTTC.

This clonotype was seen more than once but under ten times. The chain couples TRBV12-3 or TRBV12-4 to TRBJ1-5; D remains ambiguous. V lost 5 bases to trimming and J lost 2 bases, with 28 bases between them. The CDR3 contains 20 residues. DNA of the CDR3: TGTGCCAGCAGTGAGAAAGATGGCAAAGTAACTAGCCATGGCAATCAGCCCCAGCATTTT. Translated: CASSEKDGKVTSHGNQPQHF.

The V and J genes are TRBV6-5 and TRBJ1-2; D may be TRBD1 (5 bases). This CDR3 contains 13 residues. Germline CDR1 is MNHEY and CDR2 is SVGAGI. Deletions cut 5 bases from V and 8 bases from J, with 15 bases between. CDR3 region: CASSTGDVGGYTF. In DNA form, the CDR3 reads TGTGCCAGCAGTACCGGGGACGTTGGGGGCTACACCTTC.

This chain uses TRBV5-6 with TRBJ2-2, with D tentatively TRBD2 (7 bases). The V end lost 3 bases, the J end lost 8 bases, and 20 bases lay between the germline ends. CDR1 is SGHDT and CDR2 is YYEEEE in the germline V gene. The CDR3 extends over 16 amino acids. The CDR3 coding sequence is TGTGCCAGCAGCTCCGGGACGGGGGGCGCATCGGGGGAGCTGTTTTTT. It specifies CASSSGTGGASGELFF.

This clonotype was observed at least ten times. The rearrangement links TRBV25-1 to TRBJ2-7; D is unresolved. Between the trimmed V and J ends, which lost 4 bases and 1 base, there was a span of 11 bases. This CDR3 region has 14 residues. CDR1 and CDR2 from the germline V gene are MGHDK and SYGVNS. The CDR3 bases are TGTGCCAGCAGTGGACGGGTTCCATCCTACGAGCAGTACTTC. This gives the protein CASSGRVPSYEQYF.

In its sample, this clonotype was seen many times. V gene TRBV15 combines with J gene TRBJ2-7; unclear D gene. V was pared by 4 bases and J by 4 bases, with 14 bases between. Germline V gene lookup returns CDR1 LNHNV and CDR2 YYDKDF (reference sequence). The CDR3 sequence is 14 residues long. CDR3 DNA: TGTGCCACCAGCACCCCTACTGGTAGTTACGAGCAGTACTTC. This codes for CATSTPTGSYEQYF.

The chain joins TRBV10-2 to TRBJ2-6, with 10 bases matching TRBD1. The CDR3 is 19 residues long. CDR1 is WSHSY and CDR2 is SAAADI in the germline V gene. Unmatched junction bases numbered 9, after V lost 0 bases and J lost 4 bases. CDR3 protein: CASSESGDRGSTGANVLTF. The CDR3 coding sequence is TGCGCCAGCAGTGAGTCGGGGGACAGGGGATCTACAGGGGCCAACGTCCTGACTTTC.

This clonotype was detected ten times or more. The chain joins TRBV7-2 to TRBJ1-2; D ambiguous. This CDR3 is 14 amino acids long. Germline loops: CDR1 SGHTA, CDR2 FQGNSA. V was cut by 1 base and J by 4 bases, with 10 bases left in between. The CDR3: CASSLVAEAYGYTF. CDR3 bases: TGTGCCAGCAGCTTAGTAGCGGAGGCCTATGGCTACACCTTC.

The chain employs TRBV4-3 and TRBJ1-2; D is uncertain. V lost 1 base to trimming and J lost 7 bases, with 13 bases between them. The CDR3 extends over 14 amino acids. Germline lookup yields CDR1 LGHNA and CDR2 YSLEER. For the CDR3, the DNA is TGCGCCAGCAGCCAAGCCAGGACTTCGGGTGGCTACACCTTC. Amino acid sequence: CASSQARTSGGYTF.

This clonotype has more than one count but fewer than ten. V is TRBV7-6 and J is TRBJ2-7; D unclear. The CDR3 runs to 16 residues. Germline V gene lookup returns CDR1 SGHVS and CDR2 FNYEAQ. The V gene lost 5 bases and the J gene lost 0 bases, with 17 bases spanning the gap. The CDR3 region is CASSPLLERSSYEQYF. The CDR3 DNA is TGTGCCAGCAGCCCCCTCTTGGAAAGGAGCTCCTACGAGCAGTACTTC. The whole variable domain, filled in from reference TRBV7-6 and TRBJ2-7, reads GAGVSQSPRYKVTKRGQDVALRCDPISGHVSLYWYRQALGQGPEFLTYFNYEAQQDKSGLPNDRFSAERPEGSISTLTIQRTEQRDSAMYRCASSPLLERSSYEQYFGPGTRLTVT.

The gene calls are TRBV11-2 and TRBJ2-7; TRBD1 agrees at 7 bases. Germline loops: CDR1 SGHAT, CDR2 FQNNGV. The V segment lost 1 base and the J segment 0 bases; nucleotides outside the gene matches: 12. This CDR3 comprises 18 residues. The chain's CDR3 is CASSLGPGQKSYSYEQYV. Written as DNA, the CDR3 is TGTGCCAGCAGCTTAGGGCCGGGACAGAAGTCCTACTCCTACGAGCAGTACGTC.

The chain carries TRBV30 and TRBJ1-5; 8 nucleotides agree with TRBD1. CDR1 is GTSNPN, CDR2 SVGIG, per germline (reference sequence). With V trimmed by 4 bases and J by 7 bases, 6 bases remained unmatched. This CDR3 is built from 13 residues. The CDR3 loop reads CAWTQGARQPQHF. CDR3 nucleotides: TGTGCCTGGACCCAGGGGGCGAGGCAGCCCCAGCATTTT.

The V call is TRBV25-1, the J call TRBJ2-5; a possible D gene is TRBD1 (6 bases). The J call may be incorrect, as the DNA end agrees better with TRBJ2-7. Germline V gives CDR1 MGHDK, CDR2 SYGVNS. The CDR3 is 12 residues long. CDR3 sequence reads: CAWSGHPYEQYF. Here the CDR3 DNA reads TGTGCCTGGTCGGGACACCCCTACGAGCAGTACTTC.

Of note for this clonotype: An end of the junction differs from the germline gene, which may be a read error. This rearrangement joins TRBV10-3 to TRBJ2-7; D is uncertain. This CDR3 comprises 12 residues. Germline V gives CDR1 ENHRY, CDR2 SYGVKD. In nucleotides, the CDR3 is TGTGCCAGCAGTTACTCTTGGAACGAGCAGTACTTC. Its protein is CASSYSWNEQYF.

This sequence joins TRBV10-3 and TRBJ2-6, with TRBD1 matching over 7 bases. V was pared by 7 bases and J by 2 bases, with 5 bases of the junction left unmatched. From germline, CDR1 is ENHRY and CDR2 SYGVKD. This CDR3 is built from 15 residues. DNA of the CDR3: TGTGCCATCAAAACCGGACAGGCTGGGGCCAACGTCCTGACTTTC. Translated: CAIKTGQAGANVLTF.

V usage is TRBV7-3 and J usage is TRBJ2-3; D is undetermined. Germline-derived CDR1 and CDR2 are SGHTA and FQGTGA. The CDR3 length is 13 residues. V lost 3 bases and J lost 4, with 8 bases in between. CDR3 sequence: CASSLVDADTQYF. The CDR3 nucleotides read TGTGCCAGCAGCTTGGTAGACGCAGATACGCAGTATTTT.

This chain connects TRBV29-1 to TRBJ1-4; D remains unclear. Trimming shortened V by 1 base and J by 4 bases, and 4 bases separated the two germline ends. Looked up from germline, CDR1 is SQVTM and CDR2 is ANQGSEA. CDR3 length: 12 residues. The DNA of the CDR3 is TGCAGCGTTGAAGGGGGTAATGAAAAACTGTTTTTT. Translation: CSVEGGNEKLFF.